This is a list of T cell receptor beta chains from one sample in a study of T cells after yellow fever vaccination. TCRdb passed the 5' RACE reads through MiXCR, listing each CDR3 protein once. The table has 550,000 to 750,000 distinct CDR3 sequences, roughly 13% seen once. Specimen: PBMCs, collected on the day of the yellow fever booster vaccination. The receptors were gathered from a man aged 25-45 years who received the YFV17D yellow fever vaccine. Each CDR3 is given with its conserved first and last residue. A D gene is named only where the DNA matches it firmly. The size field is filled for only some rows; it gives once, few, many or a size class.

TRBV28	few	TRBD1	TRBJ1-6	TGTGCCAGCAGTCCGCACACAGGGGGCGATAATTCACCCCTCCACTTT	CASSPHTGGDNSPLHF
TRBV25-1	few	TRBD2	TRBJ2-1	TGTGCCAGCAGTCGGCTAGCGGGAGATTCGCGGCAGTTCTTC	CASSRLAGDSRQFF
TRBV7-9	few	TRBD2	TRBJ2-7	TGTGCCAGCAGCGAAGGGACTAGCGGGTTTTACGAGCAGTACTTC	CASSEGTSGFYEQYF
TRBV7-2	few	NA	TRBJ1-5	TGTGCCAGCACCCCCGGACCGAGCAATCAGCCCCAGCATTTT	CASTPGPSNQPQHF
TRBV28	NA	NA	TRBJ1-5	TGTGCCAGTAAAACAACGGCTAGCAATCAGCCCCAGCATTTT	CASKTTASNQPQHF
TRBV20-1	few	TRBD2	TRBJ2-7	TGCAGTGCTTGGACTAGCGGGCCCAACGAGCAGTACTTC	CSAWTSGPNEQYF
TRBV20-1	NA	NA	TRBJ1-4	TGCAGTGCCAAAAACAATGAAAAACTGTTTTTT	CSAKNNEKLFF
TRBV28	NA	NA	TRBJ2-5	TGTGCCAGCAGTGCCCCCGGGACACCCACGGGGGAGACCCAGTACTTC	CASSAPGTPTGETQYF
TRBV29-1	NA	NA	TRBJ2-1	TGCAGCGTTAGGGGCCTCGCGGGGGCGGAAAAGCAGTTCTTC	CSVRGLAGAEKQFF
TRBV20-1	many	NA	TRBJ2-1	TGCAGTTCTTTCGGGAGTGCCGAGCAGTTCTTC	CSSFGSAEQFF
TRBV2	few	NA	TRBJ2-2	TGTGCCAGCAGTGATGATATCACAGGGTTTTCCGGGGAGCTGTTTTTT	CASSDDITGFSGELFF
TRBV19	many	TRBD2	TRBJ2-3	TGTGCCAGTAGTAACGATATGACTAGCGGAGGCACAGATACGCAGTATTTT	CASSNDMTSGGTDTQYF
TRBV15	few	NA	TRBJ2-7	TGTGCCACCAGCAGAGATGCACAGGGTGGCCACGAGCAGTACTTC	CATSRDAQGGHEQYF
TRBV20-1	few	TRBD2	TRBJ2-4	TGCAGTGCTAGTCCCGGGACTAGCGGTGCCATTCAGTACTTC	CSASPGTSGAIQYF
TRBV20-1	many	TRBD2	TRBJ2-3	TGCAGTGCCTCCGGGACTAACACAGATACGCAGTATTTT	CSASGTNTDTQYF
TRBV25-1	many	TRBD1	TRBJ2-2	TGTGCCAGCAGTAAGACGCAGGGGGCCGGGGAGCTGTTTTTT	CASSKTQGAGELFF
TRBV12-3/TRBV12-4	NA	NA	TRBJ2-7	TGTGCCAGCAGTTTAGGAGCCTGGCGGTTTAGGGACGAGCAGTACTTC	CASSLGAWRFRDEQYF
TRBV5-5	few	NA	TRBJ1-3	TGTGCCAGCAGCTTGCACAGGGATATCTCTGGAAACACCATATATTTT	CASSLHRDISGNTIYF
TRBV29-1	few	NA	TRBJ1-5	TGCAGCGTTGGGGCAGGGACACAGCCCCAGCATTTT	CSVGAGTQPQHF
TRBV29-1	few	NA	TRBJ2-1	TGCAGCGTTGGGGGGTCGGTCCGCGGTGATGAGCAGTTCTTC	CSVGGSVRGDEQFF
TRBV19	NA	NA	TRBJ1-5	TGTGCCAGTAGTGGCCGCCTCAATCAGCCCCAGCATTTT	CASSGRLNQPQHF
TRBV20-1	many	NA	TRBJ2-1	TGCAGTGCTAGAGTGGAGCCTGAGCAGTTCTTC	CSARVEPEQFF
TRBV11-2	few	NA	TRBJ2-2	TGTGCCAGCAGCTTATCCCTTTCGAACACCGGGGAGCTGTTTTTT	CASSLSLSNTGELFF
TRBV7-2	NA	NA	TRBJ2-7	TGTGCCAGCAGCTCTCGACTAGTGGACGAGCAGTACTTC	CASSSRLVDEQYF